The following is a TCR beta chain sequence with its context. This clonotype has only a few counts. This receptor's antigen is unknown. The record has no base qualities; no much larger clone is one base away. The source of the sample is a study of identical twins (TCRdb year 2016). Study-level background: To test whether fetal clonotypes persist, the study used deep sequencing on TCR alpha and beta repertoires from monozygotic twins, unrelated adults of various ages, and cord blood. Replicate twin experiments were performed at different times using different library preparation protocols to rule out contamination.

The library was obtained by 5' RACE. The sample was run on an Illumina HiSeq 2000. Template switching added a universal primer binding site, and the final cDNA carried a unique molecular identifier that allowed TCR cDNA molecules to be counted accurately. First-strand cDNA for TCR alpha and beta chains was synthesized from specific primers in the conserved constant-segment region. To control for contamination, every cDNA library was double barcoded, receiving both a SMART-Mk sample barcode and Illumina barcodes. TruSeq adapter sequences, together with Illumina sample barcodes, were added in two successive PCR steps. The Illumina HiSeq platform was used with custom primers to sequence TCR alpha and beta cDNA libraries. Turning to the authors' computational methods: MiGEC processed the raw reads to extract unique molecular identifiers, while MiXCR was used to determine the CDR3 positions. For each individual, recombination models were inferred using an EM algorithm with the repgenHMM and IGoR tools. The tcR package in R was used for shared clonotype analysis, with sharing normalized by the product of cloneset sizes. Out-of-frame nonproductive sequences were analyzed to study raw recombination free of thymic and clonal selection effects. The public reads were reanalyzed by TCRdb: fastp trimming at Q25, MiXCR alignment, in-frame beta chains only. Records with the same CDR3 protein are collapsed into one entry carrying the most frequent genes and DNA. The V and J calls and clone size come from TCRdb's table, not from the authors' own analysis. This sample gives 640,000 or so distinct CDR3 sequences in total; 5.5% to 6.5% of them show up just once. 1.5% to 2% of the sample rests with the top ten.

Trimmed from V: 1 base; trimmed from J: 5 bases; junction bases lacking a gene match: 16. Measured from the cysteine to the phenylalanine, the CDR3 is 19 residues long. Of all the DNA, just the CDR3 is kept, 57 bases in frame from base 1. The germline V gene supplies CDR1 SGHDN and CDR2 FVKESK. Every donor in the study was a healthy Caucasian. The researchers also sequenced three unrelated adults who were not twins: a male aged 18 to 29, a male aged 50 to 60, and a female aged 50 to 60. Miltenyi CD45RO+ enrichment and human naive T-cell isolation kits were used to isolate memory (CD45RO+) and naive T cells from PBMC. The study at large found these results: Compared with coincidental sharing between unrelated individuals, an excess of low generation-probability sequences was observed among out-of-frame TCR alpha sequences shared between twins. Abundant cord blood beta clonotypes carried fewer insertions; young adult naive repertoires showed a weaker similar trend, while memory repertoires showed none. Recombination models systematically underestimated out-of-frame TCR alpha sharing in monozygotic twins but agreed with sharing between unrelated individuals. Because the same donors could not be followed over many years, the conclusions relied on cross-sectional statistical analysis. Zero-insertion analyses could be partly confounded by invariant T cells such as MAIT and iNKT, although diverse VJ usage argued against such confounding for most clonotypes. The excess sharing between twins in beta out-of-frame sequences was weaker because fewer shared sequences reduced the signal-to-noise ratio.

The sample was naive T cells sorted from blood. Per the publication, the cell subset or site label means: cells isolated with a human naive T-cell isolation kit. This clonotype was sampled from a young man in good health. The chain links TRBV14 with TRBJ2-7; 11 central bases correspond to TRBD2. The sequence in DNA is TGTGCCAGCAGCCAAGGACTGCGGATACTAGCGGGAGCCTCGAACGAGCAGTACTTC. It translates to CASSQGLRILAGASNEQYF.